Here is one TCR beta chain with its context. Its antigen is not identified. CDR3 length: 15 amino acids. V shed 4 bases and J shed 0 bases, with 13 bases lying between them. Germline lookup yields CDR1 SGHRS and CDR2 YFSETQ. The protocol was immunoSEQ multiplex PCR, while the TCRdb copy is restricted to in-frame clones and leaves out a portion. The data contain about 120,000 clones, roughly 91% of them singletons. This record comes from a study of graft-versus-host responses after intestinal transplantation. Study-wide results and limits: Among recipient marrow samples, GvH clones were found; some appeared first in ileum or blood. There was an association between peak levels of circulating GvH clones and early post-transplant HvG declines. Elevated graft-versus-host to host-versus-graft clonal ratios in allografts were recorded for patients with graft-donor T cell macrochimerism.

Sequenced here: unstimulated CD4+ T cells sorted from spleen or lymph node cells, sampled before intestinal transplant. This rearrangement joins TRBV5-1 to TRBJ1-1; the D is unclear. The TCR originated in a human donor who received an intestinal transplant. The CDR3 DNA reads as TGCGCCAGCAGCATAAGGAGCCCGATGAACACTGAAGCTTTCTTT. Translating gives CASSIRSPMNTEAFF. The variable domain in full, with the rest retrieved from reference TRBV5-1 and TRBJ1-1, is KAGVTQTPRYLIKTRGQQVTLSCSPISGHRSVSWYQQTPGQGLQFLFEYFSETQRNKGNFPGRFSGRQFSNSRSEMNVSTLELGDSALYLCASSIRSPMNTEAFFGQGTRLTVV.